These 18 T cell receptor beta chains originate from one sample sequenced in a study of T cells in Graves' hyperthyroidism and ophthalmopathy. From RNA transcripts, TCR beta CDR3 regions were amplified. Using the HTBI primer set, a first-round RT-PCR was run on the TCR CDR3. From the multiplex PCR reads, TCRdb called clonotypes with MiXCR, one entry per CDR3 protein. The sample lists some 510,000 distinct CDR3 sequences; less than 25% were seen once. The sample was blood. These TCRs come from a man between 18 and 35 years old with Graves' hyperthyroidism.

This clonotype showed up many times. The chain has TRBV27 and TRBJ2-7; 9 bases match TRBD2. The germline gives CDR1 MNHEY, CDR2 SMNVEV (reference sequence). V was clipped by 7 bases and J by 3 bases; unmatched bases: 10. The CDR3 spans 15 residues. This CDR3 is CASNQIAGAFYEQYF. CDR3 nucleotides: TGTGCCAGCAACCAGATAGCGGGGGCCTTCTACGAGCAGTACTTC.

The genes are TRBV12-3 or TRBV12-4 and TRBJ1-2, with unresolved D. The CDR3 runs to 14 residues. Trimming pared 4 bases from V and 2 bases from J, leaving 11 bases between. CDR3 coding DNA: TGTGCCAGCAGTTATTCCGGGAGAAACTATGGCTACACCTTC. This sequence encodes CASSYSGRNYGYTF.

In this sample, this clonotype turned up many times. The chain couples TRBV28 to TRBJ1-2; TRBD1 might be the D (5 bases). Trimming left V 5 bases short and J 3 bases short, with 16 bases between. This CDR3 spans 15 amino acids. Germline V gene lookup returns CDR1 MDHEN and CDR2 SYDVKM. The CDR3 is CASSTNRRLYYGYTF. Written as DNA, the CDR3 is TGTGCCAGCAGTACTAACAGGAGGCTTTACTATGGCTACACCTTC.

The chain employs TRBV20-1 and TRBJ1-5; TRBD1 matches 7 bases. The CDR3 totals 13 residues. Germline trimming cut 8 bases from V and 4 bases from J; bases unmatched to any gene: 8. Germline loops: CDR1 DFQATT, CDR2 SNEGSKA (reference sequence). This chain's CDR3 is CSTPGTANQPQHF. For the CDR3, the DNA is TGCAGTACACCCGGGACAGCAAATCAGCCCCAGCATTTT.

This CDR3 is CATSSHRGQSIGYGYTF. The DNA of the CDR3 is TGTGCCACCAGCAGCCACCGGGGGCAGTCTATTGGGTATGGCTACACCTTC. This chain links TRBV15 with TRBJ1-2; tentative D call: TRBD1 (6 bases). Per germline, CDR1 LNHNV and CDR2 YYDKDF (reference sequence). The V end lost 3 bases, the J end lost 5 bases, and 22 bases lay between the germline ends. The CDR3 length is 17 residues.

This clonotype was recorded many times. The chain is built from TRBV28 and TRBJ1-2; 8 positions agree with TRBD1. The ends lost 6 bases at V and 6 bases at J; junction bases unmatched: 9. The CDR3 is 14 amino acids. Looked up from germline, CDR1 is MDHEN and CDR2 is SYDVKM. The CDR3 region has the DNA TGTGCCAGCAGCGCCCGGACAGGGAAGGATGGCTACACCTTC. This sequence encodes CASSARTGKDGYTF.

In its sample, this clonotype was seen many times. The V and J genes are TRBV12-3 or TRBV12-4 and TRBJ1-1; weak D call: TRBD1 (6 bases). The CDR3 contains 13 residues. Trimming pared 3 bases from V and 10 bases from J, leaving 15 bases between. The DNA for the CDR3 is TGTGCCAGCAGTTTGGGCAGGGGAAGTGTAGCTTTCTTT. It codes for CASSLGRGSVAFF.

The chain couples TRBV28 to TRBJ2-7, with 7 bases fitting TRBD1. The CDR3 covers 15 residues. Germline V gene data show CDR1 as MDHEN and CDR2 as SYDVKM. The V segment lost 3 bases and the J segment 3 bases; nucleotides outside the gene matches: 8. CDR3 nucleotide sequence: TGTGCCAGCAGTTTGGGACAGTCTTTTAGCTACGAGCAGTACTTC. Protein sequence: CASSLGQSFSYEQYF. The entire variable domain, with the rest obtained from reference TRBV28 and TRBJ2-7, is as follows: DVKVTQSSRYLVKRTGEKVFLECVQDMDHENMFWYRQDPGLGLRLIYFSYDVKMKEKGDIPEGYSVSREKKERFSLILESASTNQTSMYLCASSLGQSFSYEQYFGPGTRLTVT.

In the case of this clonotype: A much larger clonotype is one base distant, so this may be a read error. Since no conserved phenylalanine or tryptophan closes the CDR3, a read error is the likely cause. The chain combines TRBV19 with TRBJ1-5, with 7 bases that match TRBD1. The ends lost 8 bases at V and 7 bases at J; junction bases unmatched: 5. The CDR3 runs to 12 residues. Germline V gene sequence: CDR1 LNHDA, CDR2 SQIVND (reference sequence). CDR3 nucleotides: TGTGCCAGTCAGACAGGGCTGCAGCCCCAGCATGTT. Protein: CASQTGLQPQHV.

In this sample, this clonotype turned up many times. This chain joins TRBV15 and TRBJ2-2; D is ambiguous. V shed 0 bases and J shed 8 bases, with 4 bases lying between them. The CDR3 is made up of 12 amino acids. Germline-derived CDR1 and CDR2 are LNHNV and YYDKDF (reference sequence). CDR3 in amino acids: CATSREIGELFF. The CDR3 DNA reads TGTGCCACCAGCAGAGAGATAGGGGAGCTGTTTTTT.

The table lists this clonotype with a few counts. The V gene is TRBV27, the J gene TRBJ2-2; the D gene is possibly TRBD2 (7 bases). The germline gives CDR1 MNHEY, CDR2 SMNVEV (reference sequence). CDR3 size: 14 residues. The V gene lost 3 bases and the J gene lost 10 bases, with 15 bases spanning the gap. The DNA of the CDR3 is TGTGCCAGCAGTTTTCGAGGGGGGGCGGAGGAGCTGTTTTTT. Encoded protein: CASSFRGGAEELFF.

This clonotype was seen more than once but under ten times. V and J are TRBV20-1 and TRBJ2-2; maybe TRBD2 (6 bases). Between the trimmed V and J ends, which lost 0 bases and 5 bases, there was a span of 10 bases. The CDR3 covers 14 residues. CDR1 is DFQATT and CDR2 is SNEGSKA in the germline V gene (reference sequence). CDR3 loop: CSARDSGLTGELFF. In nucleotides, the CDR3 is TGCAGTGCTAGAGATAGCGGCCTGACCGGGGAGCTGTTTTTT.

The gene calls are TRBV13 and TRBJ2-7; 8 nucleotides align to TRBD2. The V segment lost 10 bases and the J segment 1 base; nucleotides outside the gene matches: 12. The CDR3 consists of 15 residues. Germline CDR1 and CDR2: PRHDT and FYEKMQ (reference sequence). The CDR3 spells CANRPTSGGSYEQYF. CDR3 nucleotide sequence: TGTGCCAACAGACCCACTAGCGGCGGGTCCTACGAGCAGTACTTC. The variable domain in full, with the rest retrieved from reference TRBV13 and TRBJ2-7, is AAGVIQSPRHLIKEKRETATLKCYPIPRHDTVYWYQQGPGQDPQFLISFYEKMQSDKGSIPDRFSAQQFSDYHSELNMSSLELGDSALYFCANRPTSGGSYEQYFGPGTRLTVT.

This clonotype was found many times. The chain links TRBV29-1 to TRBJ1-1, with D uncertain. In germline, CDR1 is SQVTM, CDR2 ANQGSEA. The length of the CDR3 is 10 residues. V gave up 7 bases and J gave up 2 bases, with 5 bases separating them. The CDR3 loop reads CSADNTEAFF. CDR3 DNA: TGCAGCGCCGATAACACTGAAGCTTTCTTT.

The chain couples TRBV9 to TRBJ2-5; D not resolved. Germline V CDR1 and CDR2: SGDLS, YYNGEE. This CDR3 has 14 amino acids. V dropped 4 bases and J dropped 5 bases, with 15 bases sitting between them. CDR3 in DNA: TGTGCCAGCAGCCCCTTAAACACGGCGGAGACCCAGTACTTC. Residues: CASSPLNTAETQYF.

The chain couples TRBV6-1 to TRBJ2-2; 8 bases fit TRBD2. This CDR3 contains 17 residues. V lost 6 bases, J lost 4 bases, and 13 bases stayed unmatched. Germline V gene data show CDR1 as MNHNS and CDR2 as SASEGT. The CDR3 loop reads CASSLDPGGASTGELFF. In DNA, the CDR3 is TGTGCCAGCAGCCTCGATCCCGGGGGGGCCAGCACCGGGGAGCTGTTTTTT.

This clonotype was picked up many times. The rearrangement links TRBV12-3 or TRBV12-4 to TRBJ1-5; weak D call: TRBD1 (6 bases). The CDR3 runs 14 residues. V dropped 2 bases and J dropped 7 bases, with 12 bases sitting between them. CDR3: CASSLSGARQPQHF. As DNA, the CDR3 is TGTGCCAGCAGTTTATCAGGGGCCCGGCAGCCCCAGCATTTT.

This clonotype was observed once. V and J are TRBV20-1 and TRBJ2-7, with TRBD2 matching over 7 bases. The CDR3 spans 14 residues. The J segment lost 4 bases and the V segment lost 3 bases, leaving 9 bases of the junction unmatched. Looked up from germline, CDR1 is DFQATT and CDR2 is SNEGSKA (reference sequence). The CDR3 sequence: CSASGAGAWYEQYF. CDR3 DNA: TGCAGTGCTAGTGGGGCGGGAGCTTGGTACGAGCAGTACTTC.